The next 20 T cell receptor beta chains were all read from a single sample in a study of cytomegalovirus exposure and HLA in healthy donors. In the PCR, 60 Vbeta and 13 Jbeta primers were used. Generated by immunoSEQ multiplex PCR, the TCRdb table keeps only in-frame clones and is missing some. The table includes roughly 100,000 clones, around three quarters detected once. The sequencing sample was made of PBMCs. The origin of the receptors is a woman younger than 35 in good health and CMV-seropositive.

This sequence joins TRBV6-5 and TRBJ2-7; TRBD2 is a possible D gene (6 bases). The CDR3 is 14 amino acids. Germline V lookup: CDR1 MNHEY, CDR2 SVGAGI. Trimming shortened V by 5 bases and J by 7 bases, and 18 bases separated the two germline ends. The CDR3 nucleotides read TGTGCCAGCAGTACCGGGACTTCCCAAAGGGAGCAGTACTTC. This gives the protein CASSTGTSQREQYF.

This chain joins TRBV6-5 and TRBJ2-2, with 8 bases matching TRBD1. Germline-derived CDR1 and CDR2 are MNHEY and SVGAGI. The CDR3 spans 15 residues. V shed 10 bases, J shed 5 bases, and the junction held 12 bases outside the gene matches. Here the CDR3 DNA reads TGTGCCACCCAACCGGGACAGGTTAAAACCGGGGAGCTGTTTTTT. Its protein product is CATQPGQVKTGELFF.

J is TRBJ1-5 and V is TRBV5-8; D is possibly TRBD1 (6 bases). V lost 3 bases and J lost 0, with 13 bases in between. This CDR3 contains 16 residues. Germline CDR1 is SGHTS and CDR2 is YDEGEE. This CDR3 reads CASSSRTVYSNQPQHF. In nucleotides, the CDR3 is TGTGCCAGCAGCTCCCGGACAGTTTATAGCAATCAGCCCCAGCATTTT.

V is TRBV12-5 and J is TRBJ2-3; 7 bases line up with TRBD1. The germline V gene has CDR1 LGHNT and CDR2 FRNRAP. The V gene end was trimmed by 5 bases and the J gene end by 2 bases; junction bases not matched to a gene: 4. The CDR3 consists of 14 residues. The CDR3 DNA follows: TGTGCTAGTGGTCTACAGGGGAACACAGATACGCAGTATTTT. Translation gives CASGLQGNTDTQYF.

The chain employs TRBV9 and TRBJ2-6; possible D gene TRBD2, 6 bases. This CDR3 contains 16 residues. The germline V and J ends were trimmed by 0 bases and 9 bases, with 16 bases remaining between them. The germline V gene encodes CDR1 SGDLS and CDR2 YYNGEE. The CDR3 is CASSVGEGREDNVLTF. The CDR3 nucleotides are TGTGCCAGCAGCGTAGGCGAGGGCAGGGAGGACAACGTCCTGACTTTC.

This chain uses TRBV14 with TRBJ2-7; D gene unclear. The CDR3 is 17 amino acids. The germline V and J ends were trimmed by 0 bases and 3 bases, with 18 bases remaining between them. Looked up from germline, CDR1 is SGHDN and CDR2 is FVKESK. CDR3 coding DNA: TGTGCCAGCAGCCAAGATGCCGCGACATCCTATAACTACGAGCAGTACTTC. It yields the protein CASSQDAATSYNYEQYF.

The CDR3 region has the DNA TGTGCCAGCAGCTTAGTGGGGGGTGGGCAGTTCTTC. Protein product: CASSLVGGGQFF. V is TRBV7-2 and J is TRBJ2-1, with D maybe TRBD2 (6 bases). Germline CDR1 and CDR2: SGHTA and FQGNSA. CDR3 size: 12 residues. The V end was cut by 1 base, the J end by 12 bases, with 10 bases between.

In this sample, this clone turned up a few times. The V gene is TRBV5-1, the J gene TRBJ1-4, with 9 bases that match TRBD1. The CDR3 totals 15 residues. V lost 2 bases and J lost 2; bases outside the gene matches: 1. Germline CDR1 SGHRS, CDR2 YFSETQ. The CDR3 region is CASSFDRGTNEKLFF. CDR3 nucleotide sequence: TGCGCCAGCAGCTTTGACAGGGGGACTAATGAAAAACTGTTTTTT.

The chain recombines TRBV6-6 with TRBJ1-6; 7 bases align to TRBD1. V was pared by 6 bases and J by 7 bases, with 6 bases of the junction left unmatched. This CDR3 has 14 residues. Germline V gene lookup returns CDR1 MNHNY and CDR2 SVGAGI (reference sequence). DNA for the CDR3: TGTGCCAGCAGAGATCGACAGGGAAATTCACCCCTCCACTTT. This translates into CASRDRQGNSPLHF.

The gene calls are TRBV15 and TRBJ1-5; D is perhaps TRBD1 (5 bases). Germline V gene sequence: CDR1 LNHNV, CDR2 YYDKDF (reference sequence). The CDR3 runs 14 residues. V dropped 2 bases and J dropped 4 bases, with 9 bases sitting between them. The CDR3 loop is CATSRIRQNQPQHF. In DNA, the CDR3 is TGTGCCACCAGCAGAATCCGACAGAATCAGCCCCAGCATTTT.

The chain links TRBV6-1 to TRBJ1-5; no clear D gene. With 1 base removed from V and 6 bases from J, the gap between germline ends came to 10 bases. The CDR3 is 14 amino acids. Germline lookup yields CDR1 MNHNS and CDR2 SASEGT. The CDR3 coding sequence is TGTGCCAGCAGTGAAGACGGGGTGCGTCAGCCCCAGCATTTT. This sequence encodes CASSEDGVRQPQHF.

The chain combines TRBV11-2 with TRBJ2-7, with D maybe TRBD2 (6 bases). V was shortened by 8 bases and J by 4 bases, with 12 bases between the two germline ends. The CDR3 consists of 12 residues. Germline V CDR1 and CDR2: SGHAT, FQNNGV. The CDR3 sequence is CASGTSQYEQYF. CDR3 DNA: TGTGCCAGCGGGACTTCCCAGTACGAGCAGTACTTC.

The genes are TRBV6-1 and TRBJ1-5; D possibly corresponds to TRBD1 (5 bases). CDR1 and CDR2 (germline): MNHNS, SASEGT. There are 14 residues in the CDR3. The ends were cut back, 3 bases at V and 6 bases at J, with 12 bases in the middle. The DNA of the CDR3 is TGTGCCAGCAGTGATAAGGGGTGGGGTCAGCCCCAGCATTTT. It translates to CASSDKGWGQPQHF.

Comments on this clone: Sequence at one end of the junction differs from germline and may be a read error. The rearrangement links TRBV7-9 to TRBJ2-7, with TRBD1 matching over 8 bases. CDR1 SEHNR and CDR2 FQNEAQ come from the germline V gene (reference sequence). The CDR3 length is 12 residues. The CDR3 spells CSSSSGGVEQYF. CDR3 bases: TGTTCCAGCAGCTCAGGGGGCGTCGAGCAGTACTTC.

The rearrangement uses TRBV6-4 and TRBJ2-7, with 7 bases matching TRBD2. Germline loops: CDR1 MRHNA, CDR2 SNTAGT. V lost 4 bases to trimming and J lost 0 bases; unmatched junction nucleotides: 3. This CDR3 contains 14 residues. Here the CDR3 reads CASSASSGSYEQYF. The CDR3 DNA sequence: TGTGCCAGCAGTGCGTCTAGCGGCTCCTACGAGCAGTACTTC.

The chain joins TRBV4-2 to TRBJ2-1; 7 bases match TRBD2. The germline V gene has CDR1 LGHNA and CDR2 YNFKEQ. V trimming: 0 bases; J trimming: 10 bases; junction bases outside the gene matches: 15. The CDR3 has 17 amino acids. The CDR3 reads CASSQDIARLALQEQFF. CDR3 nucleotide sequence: TGTGCCAGCAGCCAAGATATCGCGAGACTAGCTCTGCAGGAGCAGTTCTTC.

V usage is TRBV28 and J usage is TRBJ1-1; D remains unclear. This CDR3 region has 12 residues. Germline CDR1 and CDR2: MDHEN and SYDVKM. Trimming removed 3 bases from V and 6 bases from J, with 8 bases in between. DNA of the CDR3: TGTGCCAGCAGTTTCCCCCCAGCTGAAGCTTTCTTT. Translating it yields CASSFPPAEAFF. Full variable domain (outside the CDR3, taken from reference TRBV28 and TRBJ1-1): DVKVTQSSRYLVKRTGEKVFLECVQDMDHENMFWYRQDPGLGLRLIYFSYDVKMKEKGDIPEGYSVSREKKERFSLILESASTNQTSMYLCASSFPPAEAFFGQGTRLTVV.

For the CDR3, the DNA is TGTGCCAGCAGTGGGCCGGGGGCCTACGAGCAGTACTTC. Encoded protein: CASSGPGAYEQYF. This chain connects TRBV27 to TRBJ2-7; tentative D call: TRBD2 (6 bases). The germline V gene has CDR1 MNHEY and CDR2 SMNVEV (reference sequence). V was shortened by 5 bases and J by 2 bases, with 10 bases between the two germline ends. The CDR3 has 13 amino acids.

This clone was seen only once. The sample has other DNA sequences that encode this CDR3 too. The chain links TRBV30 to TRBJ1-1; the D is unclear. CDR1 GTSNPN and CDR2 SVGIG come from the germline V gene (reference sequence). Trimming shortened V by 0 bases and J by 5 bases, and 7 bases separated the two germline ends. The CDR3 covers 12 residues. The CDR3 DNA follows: TGTGCCTGGAGTGTACTCGTAACTGAAGCTTTCTTT. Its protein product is CAWSVLVTEAFF.

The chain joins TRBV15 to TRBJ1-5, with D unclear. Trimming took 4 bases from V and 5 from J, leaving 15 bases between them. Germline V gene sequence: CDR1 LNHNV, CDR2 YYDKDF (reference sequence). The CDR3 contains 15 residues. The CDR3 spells CATSITPTGDQPQHF. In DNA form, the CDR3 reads TGTGCCACCAGCATAACACCGACGGGAGATCAGCCCCAGCATTTT.